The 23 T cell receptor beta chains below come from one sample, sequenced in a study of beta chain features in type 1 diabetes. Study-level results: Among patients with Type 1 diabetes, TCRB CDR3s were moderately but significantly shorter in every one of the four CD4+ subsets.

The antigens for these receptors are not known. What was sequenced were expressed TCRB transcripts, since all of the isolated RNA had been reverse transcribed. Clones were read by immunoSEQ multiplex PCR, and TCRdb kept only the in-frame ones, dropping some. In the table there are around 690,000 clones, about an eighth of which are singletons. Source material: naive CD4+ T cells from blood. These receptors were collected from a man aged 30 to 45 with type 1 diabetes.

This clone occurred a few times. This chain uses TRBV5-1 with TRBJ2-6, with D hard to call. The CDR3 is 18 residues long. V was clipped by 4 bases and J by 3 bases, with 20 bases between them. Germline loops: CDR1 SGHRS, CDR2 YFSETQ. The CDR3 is CASSLDPQTPFGANVLTF. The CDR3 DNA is TGCGCCAGCAGCCTAGATCCGCAGACGCCTTTTGGGGCCAACGTCCTGACTTTC.

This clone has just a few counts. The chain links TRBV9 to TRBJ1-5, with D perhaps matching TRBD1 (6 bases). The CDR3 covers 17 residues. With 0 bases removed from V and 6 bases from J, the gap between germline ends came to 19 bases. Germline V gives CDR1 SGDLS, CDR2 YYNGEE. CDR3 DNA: TGTGCCAGCAGCGTAGAGGGGGTTAACGGTCAAGGTCAGCCCCAGCATTTT. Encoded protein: CASSVEGVNGQGQPQHF.

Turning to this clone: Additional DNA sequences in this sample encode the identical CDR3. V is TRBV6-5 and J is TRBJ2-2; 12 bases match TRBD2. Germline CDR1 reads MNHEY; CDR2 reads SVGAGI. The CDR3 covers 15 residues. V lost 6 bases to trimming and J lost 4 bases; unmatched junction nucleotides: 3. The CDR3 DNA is TGTGCCAGCAGAGGACTAGCGGGACCCACCGGGGAGCTGTTTTTT. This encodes CASRGLAGPTGELFF.

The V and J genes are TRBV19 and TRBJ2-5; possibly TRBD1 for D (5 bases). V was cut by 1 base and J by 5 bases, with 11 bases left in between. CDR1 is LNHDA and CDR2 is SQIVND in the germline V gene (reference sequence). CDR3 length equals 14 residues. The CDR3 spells CASSIGQGRETQYF. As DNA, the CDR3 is TGTGCCAGTAGTATAGGGCAGGGAAGGGAGACCCAGTACTTC.

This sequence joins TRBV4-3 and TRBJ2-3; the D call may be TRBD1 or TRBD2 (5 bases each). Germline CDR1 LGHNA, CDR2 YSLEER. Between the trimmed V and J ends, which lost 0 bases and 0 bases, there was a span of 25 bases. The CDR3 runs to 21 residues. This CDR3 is CASSQDPGAVGRTRSTDTQYF. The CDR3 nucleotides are TGCGCCAGCAGCCAAGATCCCGGGGCCGTTGGGCGGACACGAAGCACAGATACGCAGTATTTT.

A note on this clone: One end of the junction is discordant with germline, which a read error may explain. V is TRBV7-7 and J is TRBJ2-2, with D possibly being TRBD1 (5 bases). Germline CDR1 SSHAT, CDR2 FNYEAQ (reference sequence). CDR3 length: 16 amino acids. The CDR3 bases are TGTGCTAGCAGCTTGTATGACAGCTTGAACACCGGGGAGCTGTTTTTT. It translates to CASSLYDSLNTGELFF.

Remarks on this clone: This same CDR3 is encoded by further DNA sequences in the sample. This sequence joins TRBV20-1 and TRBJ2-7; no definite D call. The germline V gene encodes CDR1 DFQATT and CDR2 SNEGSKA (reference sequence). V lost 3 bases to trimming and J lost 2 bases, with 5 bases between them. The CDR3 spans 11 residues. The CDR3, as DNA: TGCAGTGCTAGTGGGACCTACGAGCAGTACTTC. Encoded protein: CSASGTYEQYF.

DNA of the CDR3: TGTGCCTGGAGTGTCGGGACACCTAGCAATCAGCCCCAGCATTTT. Translated: CAWSVGTPSNQPQHF. The rearrangement uses TRBV30 and TRBJ1-5; D perhaps matches TRBD1 (6 bases). The germline V and J ends were trimmed by 0 bases and 0 bases, with 9 bases remaining between them. CDR1 and CDR2 from the germline V gene are GTSNPN and SVGIG (reference sequence). The CDR3 runs to 15 residues.

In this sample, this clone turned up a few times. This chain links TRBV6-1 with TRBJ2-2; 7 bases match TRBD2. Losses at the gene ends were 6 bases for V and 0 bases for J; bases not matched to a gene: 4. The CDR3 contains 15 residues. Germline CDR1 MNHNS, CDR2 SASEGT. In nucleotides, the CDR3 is TGTGCCAGCAGAGCGGGGTTCGCGAACACCGGGGAGCTGTTTTTT. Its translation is CASRAGFANTGELFF.

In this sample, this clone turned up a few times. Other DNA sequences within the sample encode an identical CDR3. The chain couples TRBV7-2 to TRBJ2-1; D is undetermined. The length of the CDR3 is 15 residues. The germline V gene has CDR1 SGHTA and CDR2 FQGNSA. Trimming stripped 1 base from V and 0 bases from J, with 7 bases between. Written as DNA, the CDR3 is TGTGCCAGCAGCTTAGACCGAAGCTCCTACAATGAGCAGTTCTTC. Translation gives CASSLDRSSYNEQFF.

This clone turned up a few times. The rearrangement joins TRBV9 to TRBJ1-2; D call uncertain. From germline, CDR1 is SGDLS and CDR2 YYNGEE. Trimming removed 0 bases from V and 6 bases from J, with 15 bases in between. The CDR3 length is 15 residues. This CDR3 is CASSVAPRLENGYTF. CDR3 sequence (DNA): TGTGCCAGCAGCGTAGCTCCAAGGCTGGAGAATGGCTACACCTTC.

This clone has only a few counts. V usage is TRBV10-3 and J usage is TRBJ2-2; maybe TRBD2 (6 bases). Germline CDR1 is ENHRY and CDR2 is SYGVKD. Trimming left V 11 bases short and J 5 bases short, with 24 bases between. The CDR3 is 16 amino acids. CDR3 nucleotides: TGTGCCGCTGGGCTGGGATTAGCGGAGGTAACCGGGGAGCTGTTTTTT. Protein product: CAAGLGLAEVTGELFF.

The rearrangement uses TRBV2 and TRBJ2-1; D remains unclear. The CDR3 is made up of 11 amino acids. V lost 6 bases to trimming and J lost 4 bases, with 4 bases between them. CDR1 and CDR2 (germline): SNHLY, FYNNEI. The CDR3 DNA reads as TGTGCCAGCAGGGTTTACAATGAGCAGTTCTTC. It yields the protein CASRVYNEQFF.

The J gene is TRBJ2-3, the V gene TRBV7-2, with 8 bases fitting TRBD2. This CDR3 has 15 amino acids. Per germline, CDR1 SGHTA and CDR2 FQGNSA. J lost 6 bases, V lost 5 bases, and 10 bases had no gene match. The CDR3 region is CASSTTSGPTDTQYF. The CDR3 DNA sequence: TGTGCCAGCAGCACTACTAGCGGACCCACCGATACGCAGTATTTT.

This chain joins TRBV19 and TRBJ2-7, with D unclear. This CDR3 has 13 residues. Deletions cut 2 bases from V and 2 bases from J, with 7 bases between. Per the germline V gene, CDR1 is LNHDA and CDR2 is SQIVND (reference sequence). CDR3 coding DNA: TGTGCCAGTAGTATAAGCCAGGCCTACGAGCAGTACTTC. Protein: CASSISQAYEQYF. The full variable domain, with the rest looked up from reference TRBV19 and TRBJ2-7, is DGGITQSPKYLFRKEGQNVTLSCEQNLNHDAMYWYRQDPGQGLRLIYYSQIVNDFQKGDIAEGYSVSREKKESFPLTVTSAQKNPTAFYLCASSISQAYEQYFGPGTRLTVT.

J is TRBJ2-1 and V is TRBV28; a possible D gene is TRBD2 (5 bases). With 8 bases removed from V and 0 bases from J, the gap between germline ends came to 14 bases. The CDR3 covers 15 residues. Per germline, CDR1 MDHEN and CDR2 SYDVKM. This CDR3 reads CASGGSSSSYNEQFF. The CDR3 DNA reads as TGTGCCAGCGGCGGGTCCTCAAGCTCCTACAATGAGCAGTTCTTC.

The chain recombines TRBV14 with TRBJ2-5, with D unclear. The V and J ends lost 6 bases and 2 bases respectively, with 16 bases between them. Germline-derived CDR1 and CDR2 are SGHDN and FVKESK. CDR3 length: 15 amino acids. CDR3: CASSQQLANQETQYF. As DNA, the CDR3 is TGTGCCAGCAGTCAACAGTTGGCGAATCAAGAGACCCAGTACTTC.

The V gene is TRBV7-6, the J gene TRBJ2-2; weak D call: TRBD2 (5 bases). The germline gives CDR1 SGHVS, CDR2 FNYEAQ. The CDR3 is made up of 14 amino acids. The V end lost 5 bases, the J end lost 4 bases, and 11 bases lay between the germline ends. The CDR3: CASSPNGVTGELFF. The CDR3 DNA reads TGTGCCAGCAGCCCGAACGGGGTCACCGGGGAGCTGTTTTTT.

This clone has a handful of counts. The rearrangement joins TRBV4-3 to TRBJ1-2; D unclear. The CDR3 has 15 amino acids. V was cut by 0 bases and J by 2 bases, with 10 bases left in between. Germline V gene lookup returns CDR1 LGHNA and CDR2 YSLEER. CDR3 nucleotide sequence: TGCGCCAGCAGCCAAGATGGGAAGAGAAACTATGGCTACACCTTC. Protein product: CASSQDGKRNYGYTF.

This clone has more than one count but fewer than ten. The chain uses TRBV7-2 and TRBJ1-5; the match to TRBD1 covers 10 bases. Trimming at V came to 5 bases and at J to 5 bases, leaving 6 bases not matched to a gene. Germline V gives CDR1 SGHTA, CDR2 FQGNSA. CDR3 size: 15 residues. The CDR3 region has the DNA TGTGCCAGCAGCGCCTGGACAGGGGGAGATCAGCCCCAGCATTTT. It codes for CASSAWTGGDQPQHF.

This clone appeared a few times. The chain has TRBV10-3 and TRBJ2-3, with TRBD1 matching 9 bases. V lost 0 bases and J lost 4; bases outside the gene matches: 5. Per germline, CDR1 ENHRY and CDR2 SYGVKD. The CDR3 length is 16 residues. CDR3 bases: TGTGCCATCAGTGAGTCGACAGGGGGGGATCCAGATACGCAGTATTTT. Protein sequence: CAISESTGGDPDTQYF.

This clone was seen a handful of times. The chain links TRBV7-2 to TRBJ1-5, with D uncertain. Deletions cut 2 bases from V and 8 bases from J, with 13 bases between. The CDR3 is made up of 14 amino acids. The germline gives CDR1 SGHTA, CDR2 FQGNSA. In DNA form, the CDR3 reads TGTGCCAGCAGCTTATCGGGGATTCAAGAGCCCCAGCATTTT. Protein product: CASSLSGIQEPQHF.

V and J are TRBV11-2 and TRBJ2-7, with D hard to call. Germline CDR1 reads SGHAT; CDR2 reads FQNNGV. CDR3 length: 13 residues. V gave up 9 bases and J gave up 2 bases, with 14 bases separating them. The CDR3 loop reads CASALGGTYEQYF. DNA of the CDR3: TGTGCCAGTGCCCTCGGTGGGACCTACGAGCAGTACTTC.